Presented here are 29 T cell receptor beta chains from one specimen sequenced in a study of post-analysis software for immune sequencing data. Study conclusions and caveats: Four or five TRBV segments (TRBV5-6, TRBV5-1 and TRBV20-1 among them) occurred more frequently in patients than in controls.

Every TCR beta cDNA library bore unique molecular identifiers. TCRdb used MiXCR to reprocess the PCR reads, holding one entry per CDR3 protein. The table lists about 770,000 distinct CDR3 sequences, around 45% of them singletons. These receptors have no known antigen. The specimen sequenced was blood. These receptors originate from a girl aged 5 to 17 with multiple sclerosis.

J is TRBJ1-1 and V is TRBV20-1; no reliable D call. CDR3 length: 13 amino acids. Germline values: CDR1 DFQATT, CDR2 SNEGSKA (reference sequence). CDR3 DNA: TGCAGCACGCTTGGGAGCATGAACACTGAAGCTTTCTTT. Its protein product is CSTLGSMNTEAFF.

This clonotype appeared once. The CDR3 reads CASTQGGSNYGYTF. The CDR3 nucleotides read TGTGCCAGCACTCAAGGGGGCTCGAACTATGGCTACACCTTC. This chain links TRBV12-3 or TRBV12-4 with TRBJ1-2; 7 nucleotides match TRBD1. Unmatched junction bases numbered 7, after V lost 7 bases and J lost 2 bases. The CDR3 spans 14 residues.

CDR3 bases: TGTGCCAGCAGCCAAGATGGGGTGACCCAGTACTTC. This translates into CASSQDGVTQYF. V usage is TRBV14 and J usage is TRBJ2-5, with D uncertain. V was shortened by 0 bases and J by 7 bases, with 6 bases between the two germline ends. Looked up from germline, CDR1 is SGHDN and CDR2 is FVKESK. CDR3 length: 12 residues.

The CDR3 loop is CASSVGGSLGEQFF. CDR3 nucleotides: TGTGCCAGCAGCGTGGGAGGGAGTTTGGGTGAGCAGTTCTTC. The chain has TRBV9 and TRBJ2-1; 7 bases line up with TRBD2. Trimming cost V 2 bases and J 9 bases; bases outside gene matches: 8. This CDR3 contains 14 residues. Germline loops: CDR1 SGDLS, CDR2 YYNGEE. The whole variable domain, filled in from reference TRBV9 and TRBJ2-1, reads DSGVTQTPKHLITATGQRVTLRCSPRSGDLSVYWYQQSLDQGLQFLIQYYNGEERAKGNILERFSAQQFPDLHSELNLSSLELGDSALYFCASSVGGSLGEQFFGPGTRLTVL.

The J gene is TRBJ2-3, the V gene TRBV19, with 10 positions matching TRBD2. V was pared by 6 bases and J by 4 bases, with 10 bases of the junction left unmatched. The CDR3 spans 16 residues. Per germline, CDR1 LNHDA and CDR2 SQIVND (reference sequence). The CDR3 nucleotides are TGTGCCAGTAGCCTAAGAAGGACTAGCGGCCCAGATACGCAGTATTTT. Translated, it gives CASSLRRTSGPDTQYF.

This clonotype was seen at least ten times. V is TRBV6-6 and J is TRBJ2-3, with D possibly matching TRBD2 (5 bases). This CDR3 comprises 14 residues. V lost 7 bases and J 4 bases, leaving 15 bases between the germline ends. Germline V lookup: CDR1 MNHNY, CDR2 SVGAGI (reference sequence). In DNA, the CDR3 is TGTGCCAGCAATCTGGGAGTGTTCGCAGATACGCAGTATTTT. Protein product: CASNLGVFADTQYF.

This clonotype turned up a few times. The V gene is TRBV12-3 or TRBV12-4, the J gene TRBJ2-1; D uncertain. This CDR3 is 16 amino acids long. The V end was cut by 3 bases, the J end by 6 bases, with 18 bases between. The CDR3, as DNA: TGTGCCAGCAGTTTGATCCTCGCTACTATGTTCAATGAGCAGTTCTTC. Protein product: CASSLILATMFNEQFF.

This clonotype has a handful of counts. The rearrangement uses TRBV11-3 and TRBJ2-1; no clear D. V gave up 3 bases and J gave up 5 bases, with 14 bases separating them. CDR1 and CDR2 from the germline V gene are SGHNT and YENEEA. The CDR3 is 15 residues long. The CDR3: CASSLAPTGHNEQFF. The DNA of the CDR3 is TGTGCCAGCAGCTTGGCCCCCACTGGGCACAATGAGCAGTTCTTC. Combining the CDR3 with reference TRBV11-3 and TRBJ2-1 gives the whole variable domain EAGVVQSPRYKIIEKKQPVAFWCNPISGHNTLYWYLQNLGQGPELLIRYENEEAVDDSQLPKDRFSAERLKGVDSTLKIQPAELGDSAVYLCASSLAPTGHNEQFFGPGTRLTVL.

The V and J genes are TRBV7-2 and TRBJ2-5, with 7 bases that match TRBD1. V trimming: 5 bases; J trimming: 3 bases; junction bases outside the gene matches: 9. The CDR3 is 15 residues long. CDR1 SGHTA and CDR2 FQGNSA come from the germline V gene. The CDR3 DNA sequence: TGTGCCAGCAGCGTGTGGGCGCAGGGGGAAGAGACCCAGTACTTC. Amino acids: CASSVWAQGEETQYF.

The gene calls are TRBV29-1 and TRBJ2-1, with D possibly matching TRBD2 (6 bases). The CDR3 runs to 14 residues. Trimming pared 6 bases from V and 0 bases from J, leaving 12 bases between. Germline CDR1 and CDR2: SQVTM and ANQGSEA. The CDR3, as DNA: TGCAGCGTACTACAGGAGGGCTCCTACAATGAGCAGTTCTTC. It translates to CSVLQEGSYNEQFF.

The CDR3 DNA sequence: TGTGCCAGCAGCTCAGGGACTGCCCTCTTCGGGGCCAACGTCCTGACTTTC. Translated, it gives CASSSGTALFGANVLTF. The chain joins TRBV7-9 to TRBJ2-6; TRBD2 might be the D (6 bases). The CDR3 length is 17 residues. The V and J ends lost 4 bases and 4 bases respectively, with 17 bases between them. The V gene's germline CDR1 is SEHNR and CDR2 FQNEAQ (reference sequence).

The V gene is TRBV20-1, the J gene TRBJ2-7, with D hard to call. The CDR3 covers 13 residues. Germline assignment: CDR1 DFQATT and CDR2 SNEGSKA (reference sequence). V was shortened by 6 bases and J by 2 bases, with 14 bases between the two germline ends. CDR3 loop: CSAPHSDAYEQYF. The CDR3 nucleotides read TGCAGTGCCCCCCACTCCGACGCCTACGAGCAGTACTTC.

The CDR3 nucleotides are TGTGCCAGCAGTTACCCGGGCGGTTTGAACGAGCAGTACTTC. Encoded protein: CASSYPGGLNEQYF. V is TRBV6-5 and J is TRBJ2-7; D is undetermined. CDR1 is MNHEY, CDR2 SVGAGI, per germline. The ends were cut back, 2 bases at V and 5 bases at J, with 13 bases in the middle. The CDR3 sequence is 14 residues long.

This clonotype was seen a few times. V gene TRBV24-1 combines with J gene TRBJ2-1; 10 bases agree with TRBD2. Looked up from germline, CDR1 is KGHDR and CDR2 is SFDVKD. CDR3 length equals 15 residues. V dropped 3 bases and J dropped 12; count of bases not matched to a gene: 10. This CDR3 reads CATSDTTLAGEVQFF. CDR3 coding DNA: TGTGCCACCAGTGATACTACCCTAGCGGGAGAGGTGCAGTTCTTC.

The chain's CDR3 is CASSEGPGLKYEQYF. CDR3 in DNA: TGTGCCAGCAGTGAAGGGCCGGGACTCAAGTACGAGCAGTACTTC. This chain links TRBV6-1 with TRBJ2-7; D is possibly TRBD2 (6 bases). Germline CDR1 is MNHNS and CDR2 is SASEGT. This CDR3 is 15 amino acids long. V gave up 1 base and J gave up 4 bases, with 14 bases separating them.

This clonotype was counted a few times. The chain combines TRBV12-3 or TRBV12-4 with TRBJ2-7; no clear D gene. The CDR3 sequence is 15 residues long. V shed 6 bases and J shed 0 bases, with 15 bases lying between them. For the CDR3, the DNA is TGTGCCAGCAGGGTGGGCACAGATTACTCCTACGAGCAGTACTTC. This sequence encodes CASRVGTDYSYEQYF.

This clonotype appeared a single time. At one of its ends the junction is not consistent with the germline gene, which may arise from a read error. The rearrangement links TRBV11-3 to TRBJ2-1; D uncertain. Germline loops: CDR1 SGHNT, CDR2 YENEEA. CDR3 length: 13 residues. CDR3 in DNA: TGTGCCAGCAGCTTAGGCGAATACAATGAGCAGGTCTTC. This translates into CASSLGEYNEQVF.

V gene TRBV5-1 combines with J gene TRBJ1-2; D may be TRBD1 (5 bases). V was shortened by 3 bases and J by 2 bases, with 20 bases between the two germline ends. Germline CDR1 reads SGHRS; CDR2 reads YFSETQ. The CDR3 length is 17 residues. Here the CDR3 reads CASSSLGPGTSNYGYTF. DNA of the CDR3: TGCGCCAGCAGCTCCCTCGGGCCCGGGACTTCGAACTATGGCTACACCTTC. Using reference TRBV5-1 and TRBJ1-2 for the parts outside the CDR3, the full variable domain is KAGVTQTPRYLIKTRGQQVTLSCSPISGHRSVSWYQQTPGQGLQFLFEYFSETQRNKGNFPGRFSGRQFSNSRSEMNVSTLELGDSALYLCASSSLGPGTSNYGYTFGSGTRLTVV.

This clonotype was picked up a small number of times. V gene TRBV9 combines with J gene TRBJ2-1; D unclear. The CDR3 spans 16 residues. Trimming pared 0 bases from V and 0 bases from J, leaving 10 bases between. Germline V gene data show CDR1 as SGDLS and CDR2 as YYNGEE. As DNA, the CDR3 is TGTGCCAGCAGCGTAGGTCTAGTGGGCTCCTACAATGAGCAGTTCTTC. This codes for CASSVGLVGSYNEQFF.

The J gene is TRBJ2-6, the V gene TRBV7-6; D may be TRBD1 or TRBD2 (5 bases each). V was trimmed by 1 base and J by 5 bases, leaving 9 bases between them. CDR3 length equals 15 residues. In germline, CDR1 is SGHVS, CDR2 FNYEAQ. CDR3 coding DNA: TGTGCCAGCAGCTTAGAAGGGGAGAGGGCCAACGTCCTGACTTTC. Translated: CASSLEGERANVLTF. The whole variable domain, remainder taken from reference TRBV7-6 and TRBJ2-6, is GAGVSQSPRYKVTKRGQDVALRCDPISGHVSLYWYRQALGQGPEFLTYFNYEAQQDKSGLPNDRFSAERPEGSISTLTIQRTEQRDSAMYRCASSLEGERANVLTFGAGSRLTVL.

This chain joins TRBV5-1 and TRBJ2-3; 8 bases fit TRBD1. Germline-derived CDR1 and CDR2 are SGHRS and YFSETQ. CDR3 length: 14 amino acids. Losses at the gene ends were 4 bases for V and 4 bases for J; bases not matched to a gene: 5. The CDR3 spells CASSRGQDPDTQYF. CDR3 sequence (DNA): TGCGCCAGCAGCAGGGGACAGGATCCAGATACGCAGTATTTT.

The J gene is TRBJ2-5, the V gene TRBV12-3 or TRBV12-4, with D possibly being TRBD2 (6 bases). Trimming removed 3 bases from V and 5 bases from J, with 22 bases in between. The CDR3 is made up of 17 amino acids. The CDR3 region has the DNA TGTGCCAGCAGTTTTGAAGGTAGCGGACGGCTCAGGGAGACCCAGTACTTC. This gives the protein CASSFEGSGRLRETQYF.

A few counts support this clonotype. The chain employs TRBV20-1 and TRBJ2-3; tentatively, D is TRBD1 (5 bases). The CDR3 has 14 residues. Germline V gene data show CDR1 as DFQATT and CDR2 as SNEGSKA (reference sequence). Trimming took 5 bases from V and 0 from J, leaving 12 bases between them. CDR3 sequence: CSASGWGSTDTQYF. The CDR3 DNA is TGCAGTGCTTCAGGGTGGGGTAGCACAGATACGCAGTATTTT.

The chain carries TRBV20-1 and TRBJ2-1, with TRBD2 identical over 9 bases. With 0 bases clipped from V and 9 bases from J, the junction kept 21 bases outside the gene matches. The CDR3 has 19 residues. Germline loops: CDR1 DFQATT, CDR2 SNEGSKA (reference sequence). CDR3 bases: TGCAGTGCTAGAGATGGAGTGACTTCAGGACTAGCGATCTCTCGTGAGCAGTTCTTC. Its protein product is CSARDGVTSGLAISREQFF.

The rearrangement joins TRBV2 to TRBJ2-1, with TRBD2 matching 10 bases. V was clipped by 9 bases and J by 4 bases; unmatched bases: 6. The CDR3 sequence is 14 residues long. Germline CDR1 and CDR2: SNHLY and FYNNEI. DNA for the CDR3: TGTGCCAGTGCCGGGACTAGCGCATACAATGAGCAGTTCTTC. It translates to CASAGTSAYNEQFF.

This clonotype was observed a single time. The V and J genes are TRBV27 and TRBJ2-7; 7 nucleotides agree with TRBD1. Germline values: CDR1 MNHEY, CDR2 SMNVEV (reference sequence). The CDR3 length is 16 residues. V trimming: 2 bases; J trimming: 1 base; junction bases outside the gene matches: 8. The CDR3 DNA reads TGTGCCAGCAGTTTAAGGTGGGGACAGCTGTCCTACGAGCAGTACTTC. This gives the protein CASSLRWGQLSYEQYF.

This clonotype was seen ten or more times. This rearrangement joins TRBV3-1 to TRBJ1-2; 7 bases align to TRBD1. CDR3 length: 15 residues. The junction had 2 bases not matched to a gene; V was cut back by 1 base and J by 0 bases. Germline CDR1 LGHDT, CDR2 YNNKEL (reference sequence). This chain's CDR3 is CASSQGDRANYGYTF. CDR3 sequence (DNA): TGTGCCAGCAGCCAAGGCGACAGGGCTAACTATGGCTACACCTTC.

This chain's CDR3 is CASSPPTIANYGYTF. The CDR3 DNA reads as TGTGCCAGCAGCCCCCCAACAATCGCTAACTATGGCTACACCTTC. This chain links TRBV7-9 with TRBJ1-2; D is ambiguous. CDR1 SEHNR and CDR2 FQNEAQ come from the germline V gene (reference sequence). There are 15 residues in the CDR3. The V end lost 5 bases, the J end lost 0 bases, and 13 bases lay between the germline ends.

The chain employs TRBV5-1 and TRBJ2-7, with 10 bases lining up with TRBD2. CDR1 and CDR2 from the germline V gene are SGHRS and YFSETQ. V was pared by 1 base and J by 5 bases, with 9 bases of the junction left unmatched. The CDR3 covers 16 residues. CDR3 protein: CASSLQIAGGTHEQYF. The DNA of the CDR3 is TGCGCCAGCAGCTTGCAGATAGCGGGAGGAACCCACGAGCAGTACTTC.